The source of this T cell receptor beta chain is a study of blood T cells in healthy people across ages. This clonotype was seen more than once but under ten times. Its specificity is not known. There were at least 6 micrograms of total RNA extracted from every sample. This CDR3 has 15 amino acids. V was pared by 5 bases and J by 6 bases, with 16 bases between. Germline CDR1 and CDR2: MDHEN and SYDVKM. Findings and limits, study-wide: Naive T cell percentage showed a strong correlation with TCR beta diversity.

Primed by a sample-barcoded 5' primer and a J-beta primer mix, a second PCR proceeded for 7 to 11 cycles. TCRdb processed the 5' RACE reads anew with MiXCR; each CDR3 protein has one entry. The data show 1.4 million to 1.5 million distinct CDR3 sequences, 42% seen once. Material: blood. The gene calls are TRBV28 and TRBJ1-4, with D unresolved. This receptor was obtained from a woman under 30 in good health. CDR3 nucleotide sequence: TGTGCCAGCAGTACACTAGGGCTGGTGGATGAAAAACTGTTTTTT. Translated: CASSTLGLVDEKLFF.